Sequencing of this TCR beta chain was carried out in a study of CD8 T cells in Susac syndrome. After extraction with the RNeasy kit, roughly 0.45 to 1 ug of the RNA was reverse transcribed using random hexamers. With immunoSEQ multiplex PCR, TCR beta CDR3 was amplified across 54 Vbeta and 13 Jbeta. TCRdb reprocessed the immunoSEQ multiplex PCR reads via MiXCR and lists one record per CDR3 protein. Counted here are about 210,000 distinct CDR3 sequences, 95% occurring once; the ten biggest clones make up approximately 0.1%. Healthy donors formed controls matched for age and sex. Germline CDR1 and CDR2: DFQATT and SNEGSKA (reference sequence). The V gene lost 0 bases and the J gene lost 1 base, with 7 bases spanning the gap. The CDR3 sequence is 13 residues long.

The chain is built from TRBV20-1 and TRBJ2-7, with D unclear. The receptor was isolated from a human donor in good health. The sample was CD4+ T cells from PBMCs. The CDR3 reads CSARDPESYEQYV. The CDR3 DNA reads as TGCAGTGCTAGAGACCCGGAGTCCTACGAGCAGTACGTC.